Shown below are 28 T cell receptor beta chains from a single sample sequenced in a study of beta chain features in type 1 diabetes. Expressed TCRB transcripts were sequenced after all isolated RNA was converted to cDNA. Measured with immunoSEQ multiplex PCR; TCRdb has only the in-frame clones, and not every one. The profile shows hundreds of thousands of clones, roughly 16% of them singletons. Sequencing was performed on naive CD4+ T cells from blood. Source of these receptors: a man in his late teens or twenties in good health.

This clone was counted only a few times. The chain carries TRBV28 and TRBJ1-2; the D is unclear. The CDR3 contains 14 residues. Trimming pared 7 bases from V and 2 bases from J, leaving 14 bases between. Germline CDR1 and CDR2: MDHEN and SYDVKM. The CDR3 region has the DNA TGTGCCAGCAATCACCTCAGAGGCAACTATGGCTACACCTTC. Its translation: CASNHLRGNYGYTF.

In DNA form, the CDR3 reads TGTGCCTGGAGTGTGGGAGGGATTGAAGCTTTCTTT. Its translation: CAWSVGGIEAFF. The chain is built from TRBV30 and TRBJ1-1, with D hard to call. This CDR3 region has 12 residues. Trimming removed 0 bases at V and 7 bases at J, with 9 bases between. Germline CDR1 is GTSNPN and CDR2 is SVGIG (reference sequence).

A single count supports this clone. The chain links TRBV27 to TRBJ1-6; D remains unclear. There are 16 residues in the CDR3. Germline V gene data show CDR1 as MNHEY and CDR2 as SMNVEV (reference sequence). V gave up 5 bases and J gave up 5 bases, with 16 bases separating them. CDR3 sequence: CASSPRNWGNNSPLHF. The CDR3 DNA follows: TGTGCCAGCAGTCCTCGGAATTGGGGAAATAATTCACCCCTCCACTTT.

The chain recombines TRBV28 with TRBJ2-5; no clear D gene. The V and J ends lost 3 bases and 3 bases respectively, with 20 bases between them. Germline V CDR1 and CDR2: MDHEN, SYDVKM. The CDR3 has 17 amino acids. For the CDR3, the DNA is TGTGCCAGCAGTTTGAATCTCGCGGTGCTAAGGAAAGAGACCCAGTACTTC. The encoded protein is CASSLNLAVLRKETQYF.

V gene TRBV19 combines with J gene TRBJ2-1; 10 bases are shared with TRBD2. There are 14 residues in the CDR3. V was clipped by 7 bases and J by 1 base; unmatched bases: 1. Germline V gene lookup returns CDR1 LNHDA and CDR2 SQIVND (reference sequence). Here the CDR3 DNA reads TGTGCCAGTAAGCGGGAGGGGTCCTACAATGAGCAGTTCTTC. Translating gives CASKREGSYNEQFF.

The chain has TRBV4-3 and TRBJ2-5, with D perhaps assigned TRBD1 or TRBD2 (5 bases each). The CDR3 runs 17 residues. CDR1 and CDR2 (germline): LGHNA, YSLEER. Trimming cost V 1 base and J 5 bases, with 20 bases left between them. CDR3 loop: CASSQARAGSGQETQYF. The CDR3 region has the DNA TGCGCCAGCAGCCAAGCTCGAGCAGGGTCGGGGCAGGAGACCCAGTACTTC.

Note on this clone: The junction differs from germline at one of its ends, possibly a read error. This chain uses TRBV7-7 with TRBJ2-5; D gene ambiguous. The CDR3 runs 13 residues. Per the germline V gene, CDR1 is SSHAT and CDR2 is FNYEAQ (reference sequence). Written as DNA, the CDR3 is TGTGCTAGCAGCTCAGGACCCAAAGAGACCCAGTACTTC. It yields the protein CASSSGPKETQYF.

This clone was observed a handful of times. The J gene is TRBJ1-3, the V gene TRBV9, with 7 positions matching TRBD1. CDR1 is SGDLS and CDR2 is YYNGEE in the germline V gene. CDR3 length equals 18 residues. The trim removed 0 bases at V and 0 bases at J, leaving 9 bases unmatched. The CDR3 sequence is CASSVGSRGGLSGNTIYF. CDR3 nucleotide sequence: TGTGCCAGCAGCGTAGGGAGCCGAGGGGGCCTCTCTGGAAACACCATATATTTT.

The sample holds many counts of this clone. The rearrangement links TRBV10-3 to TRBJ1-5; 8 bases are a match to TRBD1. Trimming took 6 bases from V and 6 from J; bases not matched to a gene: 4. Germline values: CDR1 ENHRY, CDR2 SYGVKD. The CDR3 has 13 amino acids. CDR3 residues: CAISHGTGQPQHF. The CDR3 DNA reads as TGTGCCATCAGCCACGGGACAGGTCAGCCCCAGCATTTT.

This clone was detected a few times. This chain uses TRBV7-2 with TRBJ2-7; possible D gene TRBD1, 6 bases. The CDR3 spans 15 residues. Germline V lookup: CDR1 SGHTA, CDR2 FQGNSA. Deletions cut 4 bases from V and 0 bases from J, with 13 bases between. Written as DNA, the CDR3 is TGTGCCAGCAGCTCTAGACAGGAGCGCTCCTACGAGCAGTACTTC. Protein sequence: CASSSRQERSYEQYF.

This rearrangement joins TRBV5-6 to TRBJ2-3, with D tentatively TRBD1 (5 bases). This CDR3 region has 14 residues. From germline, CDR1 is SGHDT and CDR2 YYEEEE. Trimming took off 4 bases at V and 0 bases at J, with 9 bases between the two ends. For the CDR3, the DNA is TGTGCCAGCAGCCCCGGACAAAGCACAGATACGCAGTATTTT. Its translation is CASSPGQSTDTQYF.

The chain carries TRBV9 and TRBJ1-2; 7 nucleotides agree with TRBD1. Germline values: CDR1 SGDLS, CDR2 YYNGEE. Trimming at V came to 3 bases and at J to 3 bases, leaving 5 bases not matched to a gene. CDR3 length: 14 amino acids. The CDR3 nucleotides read TGTGCCAGCAGCGACCCGGGACAGTACTATGGCTACACCTTC. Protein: CASSDPGQYYGYTF.

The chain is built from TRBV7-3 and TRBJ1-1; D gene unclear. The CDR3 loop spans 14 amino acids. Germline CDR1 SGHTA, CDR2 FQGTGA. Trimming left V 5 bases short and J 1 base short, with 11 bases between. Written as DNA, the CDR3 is TGTGCCAGCAGCCTATCTGGGTCGAACACTGAAGCTTTCTTT. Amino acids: CASSLSGSNTEAFF.

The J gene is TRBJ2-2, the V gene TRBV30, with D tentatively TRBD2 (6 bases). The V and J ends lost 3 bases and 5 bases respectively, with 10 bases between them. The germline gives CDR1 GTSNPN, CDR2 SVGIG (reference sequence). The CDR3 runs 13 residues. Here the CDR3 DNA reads TGTGCCTGGAGCCACCGGGAGACCGGGGAGCTGTTTTTT. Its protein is CAWSHRETGELFF.

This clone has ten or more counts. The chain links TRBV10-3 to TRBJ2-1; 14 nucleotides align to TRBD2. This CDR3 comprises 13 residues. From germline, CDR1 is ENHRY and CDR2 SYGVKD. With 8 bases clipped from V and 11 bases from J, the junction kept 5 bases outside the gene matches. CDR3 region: CAIGGLAGAQQFF. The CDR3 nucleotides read TGTGCCATCGGGGGACTAGCGGGAGCTCAGCAGTTCTTC.

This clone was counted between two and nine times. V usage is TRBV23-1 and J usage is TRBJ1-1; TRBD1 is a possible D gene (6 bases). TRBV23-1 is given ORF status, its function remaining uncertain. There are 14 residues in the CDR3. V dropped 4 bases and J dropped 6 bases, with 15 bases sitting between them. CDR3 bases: TGCGCCAGCAGTCTGGACGGGACACACGCTGAAGCTTTCTTT. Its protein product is CASSLDGTHAEAFF.

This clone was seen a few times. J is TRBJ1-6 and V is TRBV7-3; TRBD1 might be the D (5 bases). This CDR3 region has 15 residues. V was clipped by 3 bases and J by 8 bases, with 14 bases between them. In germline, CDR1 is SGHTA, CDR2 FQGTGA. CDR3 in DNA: TGTGCCAGCAGCTTCGACAGTCCTGCGGATTCACCCCTCCACTTT. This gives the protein CASSFDSPADSPLHF.

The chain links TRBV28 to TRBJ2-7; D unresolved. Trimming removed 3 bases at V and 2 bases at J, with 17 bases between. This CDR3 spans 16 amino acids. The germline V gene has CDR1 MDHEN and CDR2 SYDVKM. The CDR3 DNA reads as TGTGCCAGCAGTTTCCCCCAAGCCCTCCTACCCTACGAGCAGTACTTC. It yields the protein CASSFPQALLPYEQYF.

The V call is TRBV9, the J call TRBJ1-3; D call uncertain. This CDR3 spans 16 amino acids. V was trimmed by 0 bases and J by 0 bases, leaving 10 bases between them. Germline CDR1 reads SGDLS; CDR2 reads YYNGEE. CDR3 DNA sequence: TGTGCCAGCAGCGTAGCTTCCAAATTCTCTGGAAACACCATATATTTT. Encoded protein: CASSVASKFSGNTIYF.

CDR3 protein: CSVRSGGSGANVLTF. The CDR3 DNA reads TGCAGCGTCCGCAGCGGAGGGAGTGGGGCCAACGTCCTGACTTTC. The gene calls are TRBV29-1 and TRBJ2-6; possibly TRBD2 for D (6 bases). V was pared by 6 bases and J by 3 bases, with 15 bases between. Germline V CDR1 and CDR2: SQVTM, ANQGSEA. The CDR3 runs to 15 residues.

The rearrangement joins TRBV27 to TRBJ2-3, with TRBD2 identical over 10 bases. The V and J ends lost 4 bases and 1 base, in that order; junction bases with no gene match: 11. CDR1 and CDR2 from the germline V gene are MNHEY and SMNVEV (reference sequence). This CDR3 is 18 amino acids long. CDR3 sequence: CASSSLWGGTSGTDTQYF. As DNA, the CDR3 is TGTGCCAGCAGTTCCCTTTGGGGGGGGACTAGCGGCACAGATACGCAGTATTTT.

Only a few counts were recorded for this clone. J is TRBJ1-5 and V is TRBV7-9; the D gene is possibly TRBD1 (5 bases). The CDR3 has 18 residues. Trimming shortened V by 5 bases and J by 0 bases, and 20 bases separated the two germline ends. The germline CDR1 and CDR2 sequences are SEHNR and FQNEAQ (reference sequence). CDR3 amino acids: CASSRLGAGHYSNQPQHF. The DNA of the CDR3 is TGTGCCAGCAGCCGACTCGGGGCAGGGCATTATAGCAATCAGCCCCAGCATTTT. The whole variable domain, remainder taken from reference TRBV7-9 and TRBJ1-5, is DTGVSQNPRHKITKRGQNVTFRCDPISEHNRLYWYRQTLGQGPEFLTYFQNEAQLEKSRLLSDRFSAERPKGSFSTLEIQRTEQGDSAMYLCASSRLGAGHYSNQPQHFGDGTRLSIL.

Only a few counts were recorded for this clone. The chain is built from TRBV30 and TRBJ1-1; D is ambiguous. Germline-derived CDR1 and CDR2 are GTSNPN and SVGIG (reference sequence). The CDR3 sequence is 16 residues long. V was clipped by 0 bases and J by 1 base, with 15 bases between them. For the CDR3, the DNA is TGTGCCTGGAGTGTAATCGTTCCGGTCAGGAACACTGAAGCTTTCTTT. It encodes CAWSVIVPVRNTEAFF.

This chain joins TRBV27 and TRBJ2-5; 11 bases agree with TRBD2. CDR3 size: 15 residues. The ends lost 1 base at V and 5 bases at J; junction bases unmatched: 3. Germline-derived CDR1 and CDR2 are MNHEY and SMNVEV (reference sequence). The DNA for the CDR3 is TGTGCCAGCAGTTTATGGGTAGCGGGGGGGGAGACCCAGTACTTC. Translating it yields CASSLWVAGGETQYF.

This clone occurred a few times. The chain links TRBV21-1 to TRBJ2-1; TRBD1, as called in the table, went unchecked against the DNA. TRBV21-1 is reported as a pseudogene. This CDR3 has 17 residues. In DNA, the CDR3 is TGTGCCAGCAGCAACTTGTACCAAACCAGGGGGGACAATGAGCAGTTCTTC. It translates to CASSNLYQTRGDNEQFF.

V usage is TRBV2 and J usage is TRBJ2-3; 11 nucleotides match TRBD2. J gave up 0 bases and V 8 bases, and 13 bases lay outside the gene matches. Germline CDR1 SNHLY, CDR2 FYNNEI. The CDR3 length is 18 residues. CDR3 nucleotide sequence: TGTGCCAGCGGGGGCCGAGCTAGCGGGAGGCCTAGCACAGATACGCAGTATTTT. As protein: CASGGRASGRPSTDTQYF.

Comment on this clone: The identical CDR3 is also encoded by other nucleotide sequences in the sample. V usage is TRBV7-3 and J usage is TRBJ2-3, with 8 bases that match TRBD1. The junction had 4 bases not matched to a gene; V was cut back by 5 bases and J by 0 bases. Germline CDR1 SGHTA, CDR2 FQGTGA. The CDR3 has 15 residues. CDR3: CASSPRQGSTDTQYF. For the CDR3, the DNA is TGTGCCAGCAGCCCCAGACAGGGGAGCACAGATACGCAGTATTTT.

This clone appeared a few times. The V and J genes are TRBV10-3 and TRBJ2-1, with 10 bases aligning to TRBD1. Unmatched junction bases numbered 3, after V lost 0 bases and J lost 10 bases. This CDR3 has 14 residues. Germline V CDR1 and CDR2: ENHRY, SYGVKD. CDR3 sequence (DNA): TGTGCCATCAGTGAGTCGAGGGACAGGGGAGAGCAGTTCTTC. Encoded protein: CAISESRDRGEQFF.